A selection of T cell receptor beta chains follows, all from one sample in a study of OX40 agonist ivuxolimab in advanced cancers. Here immunoSEQ multiplex PCR was the method, and the copy in TCRdb shows in-frame clones only, minus some. Of roughly 59,000 clones in the sample, 81% were seen once. The source material was CD4+ or CD8+ T cells sorted from blood, sampled in a trial of the OX40 agonist ivuxolimab. All receptors come from an adult with an advanced solid tumor such as melanoma, head and neck, liver or kidney cancer. CDR3s leave out the opening cysteine and the closing phenylalanine or tryptophan.

j_gene: TRBJ1-4
v_gene: TRBV10-2
CDR3aa: ASSEPGSSEKLF

j_gene: TRBJ1-2
v_gene: TRBV7-9
CDR3aa: ASSEAGGYGYT

j_gene: TRBJ2-2
v_gene: TRBV10-1
CDR3aa: ASSGQGVTGELF

j_gene: TRBJ2-3
v_gene: TRBV11-3
CDR3aa: ASGDSTDTQY

j_gene: TRBJ2-3
v_gene: TRBV27
CDR3aa: ASSLAGGLSDTQY

j_gene: TRBJ1-3
v_gene: TRBV7-2
CDR3aa: ASSPRGPSGNTIY

j_gene: TRBJ1-2
v_gene: TRBV14
CDR3aa: ASSHAGGGYGYT

j_gene: TRBJ2-3
v_gene: TRBV7-9
CDR3aa: ASSFDGDTQY

j_gene: TRBJ2-3
v_gene: TRBV4-2
CDR3aa: ASSQVQGGGTDTQY

j_gene: TRBJ2-2
v_gene: TRBV7-7
CDR3aa: ASSSTHTGELF

j_gene: TRBJ1-4
v_gene: TRBV11-2
CDR3aa: ASSLVSFSRGEKLF